This TCR beta chain was captured in a study of beta chain features in type 1 diabetes. Study-wide points: Possible PCR preference for shorter templates applied equally to patients and controls. The naive, central memory and Treg TCRB repertoires looked more alike in patients than they did in healthy donors.

This clone was counted a few times. Antigen specificity is unknown. As every portion of the isolated RNA was reverse transcribed, the sequencing read expressed TCRB transcripts. TCRdb keeps only in-frame clones here, not all; method: immunoSEQ multiplex PCR. The sample records fewer than 400,000 clones, less than 9.5% being singletons. The sequenced sample was central memory CD4+ T cells from blood. This TCR was sampled from a woman under 30 in good health.

CDR3 region: CASSPRTGAAGYTF. CDR3 DNA: TGTGCCAGCAGTCCTAGGACAGGGGCGGCTGGCTACACCTTC. The chain recombines TRBV27 with TRBJ1-2; 9 positions agree with TRBD1. The CDR3 extends over 14 amino acids. V trimming: 5 bases; J trimming: 7 bases; junction bases outside the gene matches: 8. Germline values: CDR1 MNHEY, CDR2 SMNVEV (reference sequence).